The rows below give T cell receptor beta chains drawn from one sample of a study of technical replicates of blood from a few donors. Assay used: immunoSEQ multiplex PCR; TCRdb lists only in-frame clones, some missing. The data show 70,000 to 85,000 clones, almost 98% seen once. The sample consisted of T cells isolated from PBMCs. The receptors come from a human donor in good health. Both conserved end residues are trimmed from each CDR3.

J gene | V gene | CDR3 length | CDR3 protein
TRBJ1-5 | TRBV28 | 14 | ASSPLDRYSNQPQH
TRBJ2-2 | TRBV9 | 14 | ASSPRDSGGTGELF
TRBJ2-7 | TRBV7-6 | 15 | ASSLDVFGEDSYEQY
TRBJ2-3 | TRBV10-2 | 13 | ASSEGGIIGDTQY
TRBJ1-1 | TRBV5-1 | 12 | ASSSDGVWTEAF
TRBJ2-2 | TRBV7-2 | 13 | ASSLGQGARGELF
TRBJ2-7 | TRBV5-1 | 12 | ASGEGDKGHEQY
TRBJ2-7 | TRBV7-9 | 10 | ASSLATYEQY
TRBJ1-4 | TRBV7-9 | 13 | ASSPDFRRNEKLF
TRBJ2-5 | TRBV2 | 11 | ASSGSRAGTQY
TRBJ2-3 | TRBV21-1 | 14 | ASSWKGDRNTDTQY
TRBJ1-1 | TRBV25-1 | 11 | ASRDRGGTEAF
TRBJ2-5 | TRBV18 | 13 | ASSERTGKRETQY
TRBJ2-7 | TRBV2 | 12 | ASSEDRNPYEQY
TRBJ2-7 | TRBV5-1 | 16 | ASSLGVWERTGSYEQY